This entry lists 5 T cell receptor beta chains sequenced from one sample in a study of T cell changes during pregnancy in multiple sclerosis. Some clones are missing from TCRdb's copy, which holds only in-frame ones; the method was immunoSEQ multiplex PCR. Among about 40,000 clones listed, 70% to 90% were seen once. This specimen consisted of CD4+ T cells from peripheral blood mononuclear cells, obtained in the first trimester of pregnancy. These receptor sequences come from a female donor with multiple sclerosis, enrolled in a pregnancy study.

The rearrangement joins TRBV30 to TRBJ1-1; TRBD1 matches 7 bases. Germline loops: CDR1 GTSNPN, CDR2 SVGIG (reference sequence). The length of the CDR3 is 13 residues. Germline trimming cut 5 bases from V and 1 base from J; bases unmatched to any gene: 4. Written as DNA, the CDR3 is TGTGCCTGGGCGAGACAGGGGAACACTGAAGCTTTCTTT. It encodes CAWARQGNTEAFF.

This chain connects TRBV6-1 to TRBJ1-1; no reliable D call. There are 11 residues in the CDR3. From germline, CDR1 is MNHNS and CDR2 SASEGT. Trimming took 6 bases from V and 3 from J, leaving 5 bases between them. DNA for the CDR3: TGTGCCAGCAGAATCTACACTGAAGCTTTCTTT. Protein: CASRIYTEAFF.

In this sample, this clone turned up a few times. The V gene is TRBV20-1, the J gene TRBJ2-1, with D possibly TRBD2 on 6 matching bases. V shed 3 bases and J shed 9 bases, with 9 bases lying between them. The length of the CDR3 is 11 residues. Germline V gene data show CDR1 as DFQATT and CDR2 as SNEGSKA (reference sequence). DNA of the CDR3: TGCAGTGCTAGCGGGGGAATTGAGCAGTTCTTC. Translation: CSASGGIEQFF.

The CDR3: CSVGGNSNQPQHF. The CDR3 DNA sequence: TGCAGCGTCGGGGGGAACAGCAATCAGCCCCAGCATTTT. The chain joins TRBV29-1 to TRBJ1-5, with a possible D match to TRBD1 (5 bases). Trimming shortened V by 6 bases and J by 1 base, and 10 bases separated the two germline ends. CDR3 size: 13 residues. The germline V gene has CDR1 SQVTM and CDR2 ANQGSEA. Looking up the rest from reference TRBV29-1 and TRBJ1-5 gives the full variable domain: SAVISQKPSRDICQRGTSLTIQCQVDSQVTMMFWYRQQPGQSLTLIATANQGSEATYESGFVIDKFPISRPNLTFSTLTVSNMSPEDSSIYLCSVGGNSNQPQHFGDGTRLSIL.

The chain uses TRBV7-2 and TRBJ1-2; D is possibly TRBD1 (5 bases). The germline gives CDR1 SGHTA, CDR2 FQGNSA. The CDR3 runs 13 residues. The V end lost 1 base, the J end lost 8 bases, and 11 bases lay between the germline ends. CDR3 in amino acids: CASSLGGGRGYTF. The CDR3 DNA sequence: TGTGCCAGCAGCTTAGGGGGGGGTAGGGGCTACACCTTC.